This note documents a single T cell receptor beta chain sequence. No antigen is known for it. Profiled with immunoSEQ multiplex PCR; TCRdb holds only in-frame clones, not every one. The profile shows a few million clones, around nine tenths of them singletons. This record comes from a study of shared clonotypes between healthy human individuals. About the study: Serving as donors were a couple of women and three men, whose ages spanned 18 to 49.

This CDR3 contains 14 residues. With V trimmed by 3 bases and J by 1 base, 3 bases remained unmatched. Germline CDR1 reads SQVTM; CDR2 reads ANQGSEA. Broader study findings: As a rule, naive subsets had a larger estimated richness than memory subsets. Clonotypes shared by all four donors outscored non-shared clonotypes in generation probability.

Healthy HIV-negative adults without recent acute infections or vaccinations served as donors. Sequencing was done on a sample of naive CD4+ T cells sorted from blood. As to subset: CD45RA+ positively selected. The V and J genes are TRBV29-1 and TRBJ2-1; 7 bases are shared with TRBD1. This TCR came from a man between 18 and 35 years old in good health. CDR3 sequence reads: CSVEGRGSYNEQFF. The CDR3, as DNA: TGCAGCGTTGAGGGCAGGGGGTCCTACAATGAGCAGTTCTTC.